Following are 28 T cell receptor beta chains from one sample sequenced in a study of post-analysis software for immune sequencing data (dated by TCRdb to about 2015). Study-wide findings and limitations: Significantly higher frequencies in patients than in controls were found for about 5 TRBV segments, including TRBV5-6, TRBV5-1 and TRBV20-1.

Library construction relied on PCR. Sequencing was carried out with an Illumina HiSeq 2500. To reduce PCR and sequencing biases, unique molecular identifiers were built into the TCR beta cDNA libraries. TCRdb redid the processing of the public reads, applying fastp at Q25 and MiXCR, and retained in-frame beta chains. Entries are consolidated by CDR3 protein sequence, retaining the most common genes and DNA. This sample lists around 770,000 distinct CDR3 sequences; just over 45% were detected once. Of the sample, 4.9% is held by the ten largest clones. No antigen has been assigned to these receptors. The sample was blood. Receptor source: a girl under 18 with multiple sclerosis.

This clonotype showed up just a few times. The chain combines TRBV10-2 with TRBJ2-1; TRBD1 or TRBD2 may be the D gene (5 bases each). With 1 base removed from V and 4 bases from J, the gap between germline ends came to 8 bases. The CDR3 sequence is 14 residues long. In germline, CDR1 is WSHSY, CDR2 SAAADI. The CDR3 sequence: CASSEWGYYNEQFF. The CDR3 DNA follows: TGCGCCAGCAGTGAGTGGGGGTATTACAATGAGCAGTTCTTC.

This clonotype was counted a few times. The V gene is TRBV15, the J gene TRBJ1-4; TRBD1 matches 7 bases. Germline lookup yields CDR1 LNHNV and CDR2 YYDKDF (reference sequence). After removal of 3 bases from V and 4 bases from J, the junction contained 8 bases not matched to a gene. The CDR3 is made up of 16 amino acids. The CDR3 nucleotides are TGTGCCACCAGCAGCCGACAGGGAAAGGTTAATGAAAAACTGTTTTTT. Protein product: CATSSRQGKVNEKLFF.

The V gene is TRBV10-3, the J gene TRBJ1-2; possibly TRBD1 for D (6 bases). The CDR3 runs 14 residues. Germline V gives CDR1 ENHRY, CDR2 SYGVKD. V lost 3 bases and J 1 base, leaving 9 bases between the germline ends. CDR3 sequence (DNA): TGTGCCATCAGTGACAACAGGGTTAACTATGGCTACACCTTC. This codes for CAISDNRVNYGYTF.

The chain has TRBV11-1 and TRBJ2-5; 8 bases agree with TRBD1. Gene TRBJ2-7 matches the end of the DNA better, so the J call may be wrong. Germline CDR1 SGHAT, CDR2 FQDESV (reference sequence). The CDR3 covers 17 residues. CDR3 sequence reads: CASSSGTGVAIAYEQYF. The CDR3 nucleotides read TGTGCCAGCAGCTCAGGGACAGGTGTCGCCATTGCCTACGAGCAGTACTTC.

This clonotype was observed a few times. The rearrangement uses TRBV27 and TRBJ2-7; 8 nucleotides align to TRBD2. The CDR3 is 15 amino acids. V was clipped by 0 bases and J by 3 bases; unmatched bases: 4. Germline V gene sequence: CDR1 MNHEY, CDR2 SMNVEV (reference sequence). The CDR3: CASSLSRTSGYEQYF. CDR3 sequence (DNA): TGTGCCAGCAGTTTATCGAGAACTAGCGGCTACGAGCAGTACTTC.

This clonotype showed up just once. A read error may produce the germline difference seen at one junction end. The chain has TRBV16 and TRBJ1-2; D ambiguous. The CDR3 is 11 residues long. The germline V gene has CDR1 KGHSY and CDR2 FQNENV. The CDR3 here is CVSSQSIGYTF. The CDR3 DNA reads TGTGTCAGCAGCCAATCTATTGGCTACACCTTC.

The V and J genes are TRBV9 and TRBJ2-5, with TRBD1 as a possible D gene (5 bases). Trimming took 0 bases from V and 1 from J, leaving 10 bases between them. This CDR3 is built from 15 residues. Germline CDR1 and CDR2: SGDLS and YYNGEE. CDR3 loop: CASSVEGWPQETQYF. The CDR3 coding sequence is TGTGCCAGCAGCGTAGAGGGGTGGCCCCAAGAGACCCAGTACTTC. Variable domain in full (rest from reference TRBV9 and TRBJ2-5): DSGVTQTPKHLITATGQRVTLRCSPRSGDLSVYWYQQSLDQGLQFLIQYYNGEERAKGNILERFSAQQFPDLHSELNLSSLELGDSALYFCASSVEGWPQETQYFGPGTRLLVL.

CDR3 residues: CASRGGDGRSSGANVLTF. The DNA for the CDR3 is TGTGCCAGCAGGGGCGGGGACGGCCGGTCCTCTGGGGCCAACGTCCTGACTTTC. This chain uses TRBV3-1 with TRBJ2-6; maybe TRBD2 (6 bases). This CDR3 has 18 amino acids. Trimming shortened V by 6 bases and J by 0 bases, and 18 bases separated the two germline ends. Per germline, CDR1 LGHDT and CDR2 YNNKEL (reference sequence).

The rearrangement joins TRBV6-5 to TRBJ2-7, with 8 bases matching TRBD1. Germline trimming cut 5 bases from V and 2 bases from J; bases unmatched to any gene: 2. Germline-derived CDR1 and CDR2 are MNHEY and SVGAGI. The CDR3 has 13 residues. CDR3 in amino acids: CASSHRGAYEQYF. DNA of the CDR3: TGTGCCAGCAGTCACAGGGGGGCCTACGAGCAGTACTTC.

CDR3 DNA: TGCAGTGTCAGCGGGGGGAAAGAGACCCAGTACTTC. Its translation is CSVSGGKETQYF. The chain carries TRBV20-1 and TRBJ2-5; 9 nucleotides match TRBD2. The CDR3 is 12 residues long. V shed 7 bases and J 3 bases; nucleotides not matched to a gene: 3. The V gene's germline CDR1 is DFQATT and CDR2 SNEGSKA (reference sequence).

The chain is built from TRBV27 and TRBJ2-7; 8 bases fit TRBD2. Per the germline V gene, CDR1 is MNHEY and CDR2 is SMNVEV (reference sequence). This CDR3 has 14 residues. V was clipped by 3 bases and J by 2 bases; unmatched bases: 3. The CDR3 nucleotides are TGTGCCAGCAGTTTTAGCGGGGAAACCTACGAGCAGTACTTC. Encoded protein: CASSFSGETYEQYF.

The CDR3 here is CATRLTENTEAFF. CDR3 nucleotide sequence: TGTGCCACCCGACTGACAGAGAACACTGAAGCTTTCTTT. J is TRBJ1-1 and V is TRBV24-1, with D possibly matching TRBD1 (5 bases). This CDR3 spans 13 amino acids. Deletions cut 9 bases from V and 1 base from J, with 11 bases between. CDR1 and CDR2 from the germline V gene are KGHDR and SFDVKD.

This sequence joins TRBV29-1 and TRBJ2-7, with 9 bases aligning to TRBD2. Germline-derived CDR1 and CDR2 are SQVTM and ANQGSEA. After removal of 5 bases from V and 2 bases from J, the junction contained 7 bases not matched to a gene. This CDR3 is 14 amino acids long. For the CDR3, the DNA is TGCAGCGTTTCTCCTAGCGGGATACCCTACGAGCAGTACTTC. Protein sequence: CSVSPSGIPYEQYF.

There are a few counts of this clonotype. The genes are TRBV29-1 and TRBJ2-5, with D unclear. The CDR3 is 11 residues long. Per germline, CDR1 SQVTM and CDR2 ANQGSEA. Trimming cost V 6 bases and J 11 bases, with 16 bases left between them. The CDR3 is CSVEIHNEQYF. The CDR3 DNA sequence: TGCAGCGTCGAGATCCACAATGAGCAGTACTTC.

J is TRBJ2-1 and V is TRBV5-1; TRBD2 aligns across 10 bases. There are 15 residues in the CDR3. Germline V lookup: CDR1 SGHRS, CDR2 YFSETQ. Trimming removed 9 bases from V and 7 bases from J; junction bases left unmatched: 13. CDR3 sequence reads: CATAPSSGRTNEQFF. In DNA form, the CDR3 reads TGCGCCACCGCGCCATCTAGCGGGAGAACGAATGAGCAGTTCTTC.

As for this clonotype: Compared with germline, one end of the junction differs, possibly owing to a read error. The J gene is TRBJ2-4, the V gene TRBV15; D remains unclear. The J call may be wrong; the DNA end is better matched by TRBJ2-7. This CDR3 spans 13 amino acids. Germline CDR1 is LNHNV and CDR2 is YYDKDF (reference sequence). CDR3: CTTSRDSGYEQYF. The CDR3 coding sequence is TGTACCACCAGCAGAGATTCCGGCTACGAGCAGTACTTC.

This chain links TRBV28 with TRBJ2-3; D may be TRBD2 (5 bases). Looked up from germline, CDR1 is MDHEN and CDR2 is SYDVKM. The CDR3 consists of 14 residues. V was clipped by 5 bases and J by 6 bases, with 15 bases between them. The CDR3: CASSKDSPLDTQYF. The CDR3, as DNA: TGTGCCAGCAGTAAGGACTCCCCCCTTGATACGCAGTATTTT.

The CDR3: CASSQVPASFYEQYF. The CDR3 DNA follows: TGTGCCAGCAGCCAAGTGCCAGCCTCTTTCTACGAGCAGTACTTC. The rearrangement links TRBV4-2 to TRBJ2-7; the D is unclear. The CDR3 has 15 residues. V was clipped by 1 base and J by 3 bases, with 13 bases between them. CDR1 and CDR2 (germline): LGHNA, YNFKEQ.

The gene calls are TRBV29-1 and TRBJ1-2, with D uncertain. V shed 2 bases and J shed 5 bases, with 3 bases lying between them. There are 10 residues in the CDR3. The germline V gene has CDR1 SQVTM and CDR2 ANQGSEA. CDR3: CSVEPYGYTF. As DNA, the CDR3 is TGCAGCGTTGAACCATATGGCTACACCTTC.

The rearrangement uses TRBV3-1 and TRBJ1-5, with D uncertain. The ends were cut back, 1 base at V and 7 bases at J, with 14 bases in the middle. CDR1 is LGHDT, CDR2 YNNKEL, per germline (reference sequence). This CDR3 is built from 15 residues. The CDR3 DNA follows: TGTGCCAGCAGCCAAGGCCCCGATGCTTGGCAGCCCCAGCATTTT. This encodes CASSQGPDAWQPQHF.

This clonotype was counted only a few times. The chain joins TRBV29-1 to TRBJ2-3; 9 bases fit TRBD2. CDR1 is SQVTM, CDR2 ANQGSEA, per germline. This CDR3 contains 16 residues. The trim removed 0 bases at V and 9 bases at J, leaving 13 bases unmatched. The CDR3 protein is CSVEDRVGGRARTQYF. In DNA form, the CDR3 reads TGCAGCGTTGAAGATCGAGTCGGCGGGAGGGCTCGGACGCAGTATTTT.

Worth noting for this clonotype: A much larger clone lies one base from this, so it may be a read error. V gene TRBV12-3 or TRBV12-4 combines with J gene TRBJ2-1; 11 bases align to TRBD1. Trimming at V came to 7 bases and at J to 10 bases, leaving 12 bases not matched to a gene. The CDR3 is 15 amino acids. The CDR3 coding sequence is TGTGCCAGCACCACAGGGACAGGGGGGTTCGAGGAGCAGTTCTTC. This codes for CASTTGTGGFEEQFF.

V usage is TRBV20-1 and J usage is TRBJ2-3; unclear D gene. From germline, CDR1 is DFQATT and CDR2 SNEGSKA (reference sequence). Trimming removed 5 bases at V and 0 bases at J, with 21 bases between. The CDR3 spans 17 residues. The CDR3 bases are TGCAGTGCTTATCCACTTATACGTCGTGGAAGCACAGATACGCAGTATTTT. It is translated as CSAYPLIRRGSTDTQYF.

This clonotype was seen more than once but under ten times. The chain joins TRBV7-8 to TRBJ2-5; D unclear. The CDR3 has 13 residues. V lost 7 bases and J lost 4, with 13 bases in between. Per germline, CDR1 SGHVS and CDR2 FQNEAQ. CDR3 coding DNA: TGTGCCAGCATCCGATACCCGGGAGAGACCCAGTACTTC. Its protein is CASIRYPGETQYF.

The rearrangement joins TRBV12-3 or TRBV12-4 to TRBJ2-3; D is possibly TRBD1 (5 bases). The CDR3 has 16 amino acids. The ends were cut back, 5 bases at V and 4 bases at J, with 19 bases in the middle. CDR3: CASSPRQRVRADTQYF. The CDR3 nucleotides are TGTGCCAGCAGTCCCCGACAGAGAGTGAGAGCAGATACGCAGTATTTT.

This rearrangement joins TRBV7-2 to TRBJ1-4; possible D gene TRBD1, 6 bases. This CDR3 region has 14 residues. V lost 2 bases and J 10 bases, leaving 14 bases between the germline ends. Germline V lookup: CDR1 SGHTA, CDR2 FQGNSA. This chain's CDR3 is CASSLLQGGGKLFF. The DNA of the CDR3 is TGTGCCAGCAGCTTACTACAGGGCGGTGGAAAACTGTTTTTT.

The V gene is TRBV7-9, the J gene TRBJ2-3; D ambiguous. The CDR3 loop spans 13 amino acids. The germline V gene encodes CDR1 SEHNR and CDR2 FQNEAQ (reference sequence). Between the trimmed V and J ends, which lost 10 bases and 4 bases, there was a span of 15 bases. The CDR3 region has the DNA TGTGCCACAAGCCCCCGGATCGCAGATACGCAGTATTTT. Its protein product is CATSPRIADTQYF.

This clonotype came up once. This chain connects TRBV20-1 to TRBJ2-2; D perhaps matches TRBD2 (5 bases). Germline loops: CDR1 DFQATT, CDR2 SNEGSKA (reference sequence). Trimming cost V 0 bases and J 5 bases, with 13 bases left between them. CDR3 length: 15 amino acids. The CDR3 region has the DNA TGCAGTGCTAGAGAGGAGGCTAGATCTACCGGGGAGCTGTTTTTT. Its protein product is CSAREEARSTGELFF.